The 26 T cell receptor beta chains below come from one sample, sequenced in a study of T cell repertoires in cytomegalovirus infection. TCRdb ran MiXCR on the reads and lists one entry per CDR3 protein. The profile shows approximately 97,000 distinct CDR3 sequences, approximately 15% of them singletons. Sample: PBMCs. These receptors all come from a human donor in good health (CMV status not recorded). Some clones in this sample may be carry-over from other donors' samples.

This clonotype was detected a few times. The chain has TRBV29-1 and TRBJ2-5, with D maybe TRBD1 (6 bases). In germline, CDR1 is SQVTM, CDR2 ANQGSEA. CDR3 size: 13 residues. V lost 7 bases and J 0 bases, leaving 12 bases between the germline ends. The CDR3 loop is CSARQADQETQYF. The CDR3 coding sequence is TGCAGCGCACGACAGGCCGACCAAGAGACCCAGTACTTC.

Only a few counts were recorded for this clonotype. The chain combines TRBV25-1 with TRBJ1-1, with 8 positions matching TRBD1. This CDR3 has 16 amino acids. Germline trimming cut 0 bases from V and 6 bases from J; bases unmatched to any gene: 9. In germline, CDR1 is MGHDK, CDR2 SYGVNS. The CDR3: CASSEYKQGAQSEAFF. DNA of the CDR3: TGTGCCAGCAGTGAATATAAGCAGGGGGCGCAGTCTGAAGCTTTCTTT.

This clonotype was observed a handful of times. The chain couples TRBV2 to TRBJ1-2; TRBD1 aligns across 9 bases. V trimming: 6 bases; J trimming: 2 bases; junction bases outside the gene matches: 7. Germline CDR1 is SNHLY and CDR2 is FYNNEI. CDR3 size: 15 residues. Here the CDR3 DNA reads TGTGCCAGCAGGGCACGGACAGGGGAAAACTATGGCTACACCTTC. Protein product: CASRARTGENYGYTF.

On this clonotype itself: This may be a read error: a much more frequent sequence differs by one nucleotide. The chain combines TRBV4-1 with TRBJ2-7; D is possibly TRBD2 (6 bases). Trimming removed 4 bases at V and 4 bases at J, with 17 bases between. CDR3 length equals 15 residues. Looked up from germline, CDR1 is MGHRA and CDR2 is YSYEKL. CDR3 sequence (DNA): TGCGCCAGCAGCCGCTGGAGGGGCGCCGGTTACGAGCAGTACTTC. This gives the protein CASSRWRGAGYEQYF.

This clonotype was counted between two and nine times. The gene calls are TRBV9 and TRBJ2-1, with D possibly matching TRBD1 (6 bases). The CDR3 has 17 residues. CDR1 and CDR2 (germline): SGDLS, YYNGEE. V was clipped by 1 base and J by 4 bases, with 18 bases between them. The CDR3 protein is CASSVLSVSQGYNEQFF. The CDR3, as DNA: TGTGCCAGCAGCGTATTGAGCGTTTCTCAGGGGTACAATGAGCAGTTCTTC.

This clonotype has just a few counts. The chain's CDR3 is CASSLRGEPGELFF. The CDR3, as DNA: TGTGCCAGCAGCTTACGGGGTGAACCCGGGGAGCTGTTTTTT. The rearrangement links TRBV7-2 to TRBJ2-2; TRBD2 might be the D (5 bases). Germline CDR1 is SGHTA and CDR2 is FQGNSA. Trimming took 2 bases from V and 6 from J, leaving 10 bases between them. The CDR3 length is 14 residues.

This clonotype is medium-sized in the sample. The rearrangement uses TRBV7-2 and TRBJ1-1; TRBD1 is a possible D gene (5 bases). V was trimmed by 4 bases and J by 4 bases, leaving 16 bases between them. The germline V gene has CDR1 SGHTA and CDR2 FQGNSA. The CDR3 spans 15 residues. The CDR3 protein is CASSSRQGSFTEAFF. The CDR3, as DNA: TGTGCCAGCAGCTCCCGCCAGGGAAGCTTCACTGAAGCTTTCTTT. The full variable domain, completed using reference TRBV7-2 and TRBJ1-1, is GAGVSQSPSNKVTEKGKDVELRCDPISGHTALYWYRQSLGQGLEFLIYFQGNSAPDKSGLPSDRFSAERTGGSVSTLTIQRTQQEDSAVYLCASSSRQGSFTEAFFGQGTRLTVV.

This clonotype was counted ten times or more. The chain has TRBV7-2 and TRBJ1-1; 10 bases are shared with TRBD1. The CDR3 covers 16 residues. Germline CDR1 and CDR2: SGHTA and FQGNSA. After removal of 5 bases from V and 5 bases from J, the junction contained 11 bases not matched to a gene. The CDR3 reads CASSARTGQGQTEAFF. CDR3 nucleotide sequence: TGTGCCAGCAGCGCCCGGACGGGACAGGGGCAAACTGAAGCTTTCTTT.

The J gene is TRBJ2-3, the V gene TRBV7-9; a weak D match, TRBD2 (6 bases). The CDR3 covers 14 residues. Germline V gives CDR1 SEHNR, CDR2 FQNEAQ (reference sequence). V lost 4 bases and J 2 bases, leaving 10 bases between the germline ends. CDR3 DNA: TGTGCCAGCAGCTACCGGGGGTCCACAGATACGCAGTATTTT. Translated, it gives CASSYRGSTDTQYF. Complete variable domain (other parts from reference TRBV7-9 and TRBJ2-3): DTGVSQNPRHKITKRGQNVTFRCDPISEHNRLYWYRQTLGQGPEFLTYFQNEAQLEKSRLLSDRFSAERPKGSFSTLEIQRTEQGDSAMYLCASSYRGSTDTQYFGPGTRLTVL.

Many counts were recorded for this clonotype. The rearrangement uses TRBV11-1 and TRBJ1-1; D unclear. V lost 2 bases, J lost 1 base, and 11 bases lay in between. The length of the CDR3 is 15 residues. Germline V CDR1 and CDR2: SGHAT, FQDESV (reference sequence). The CDR3 DNA is TGTGCCAGCAGCTTACCGGGCCTCGGGAACACTGAAGCTTTCTTT. Amino acid sequence: CASSLPGLGNTEAFF.

The rearrangement joins TRBV7-6 to TRBJ2-5; either TRBD1 or TRBD2 may fit D (6 bases each). Germline CDR1 and CDR2: SGHVS and FNYEAQ. CDR3 length: 15 residues. Trimming stripped 5 bases from V and 4 bases from J, with 17 bases between. The CDR3 coding sequence is TGTGCCAGCAGCACATATCAGGGGAGGCCAGAGACCCAGTACTTC. Encoded protein: CASSTYQGRPETQYF.

This clonotype was counted only a few times. This chain uses TRBV28 with TRBJ2-2, with no clear D. Looked up from germline, CDR1 is MDHEN and CDR2 is SYDVKM. The CDR3 is 12 amino acids. Between the trimmed V and J ends, which lost 11 bases and 4 bases, there was a span of 11 bases. Here the CDR3 reads CAVGPSTGELFF. CDR3 in DNA: TGTGCCGTCGGCCCAAGCACCGGGGAGCTGTTTTTT.

This clonotype was seen repeatedly, ten times or more. This sequence joins TRBV7-9 and TRBJ2-3; D uncertain. Looked up from germline, CDR1 is SEHNR and CDR2 is FQNEAQ (reference sequence). V lost 5 bases and J 0 bases, leaving 15 bases between the germline ends. The CDR3 loop spans 16 amino acids. In DNA form, the CDR3 reads TGTGCCAGCAGCCCGCTAGGAGCGAGAAGCACAGATACGCAGTATTTT. This gives the protein CASSPLGARSTDTQYF.

This clonotype was observed a handful of times. The V gene is TRBV7-6, the J gene TRBJ1-1; D is unclear. Deletions cut 5 bases from V and 4 bases from J, with 11 bases between. Germline assignment: CDR1 SGHVS and CDR2 FNYEAQ. This CDR3 comprises 13 residues. The CDR3 loop reads CASSPGPVTEAFF. The CDR3 region has the DNA TGTGCCAGCAGCCCTGGGCCAGTCACTGAAGCTTTCTTT.

V is TRBV10-3 and J is TRBJ2-2, with TRBD2 matching 7 bases. In germline, CDR1 is ENHRY, CDR2 SYGVKD. V lost 6 bases to trimming and J lost 3 bases; unmatched junction nucleotides: 4. The CDR3 covers 14 residues. This chain's CDR3 is CAISERGDTGELFF. In nucleotides, the CDR3 is TGTGCCATCAGCGAGCGGGGAGACACCGGGGAGCTGTTTTTT.

Worth noting for this clonotype: Given a much more abundant clone one base away, this may be a read error. The chain employs TRBV7-2 and TRBJ2-7; weak D call: TRBD2 (7 bases). This CDR3 comprises 14 residues. The V gene's germline CDR1 is SGHTA and CDR2 FQGNSA. The V and J ends lost 5 bases and 6 bases respectively, with 17 bases between them. This CDR3 is CASSVVAGAGEQYF. CDR3 in DNA: TGTGCCAGCAGCGTAGTCGCGGGGGCGGGCGAGCAGTACTTC.

V gene TRBV6-5 combines with J gene TRBJ1-1; 9 bases line up with TRBD1. V trimming: 2 bases; J trimming: 10 bases; junction bases outside the gene matches: 14. The germline CDR1 and CDR2 sequences are MNHEY and SVGAGI. The CDR3 runs to 16 residues. In nucleotides, the CDR3 is TGTGCCAGCAGTTACCGCAACCGGGACAGGGCTTTCCGAGCTTTCTTT. It specifies CASSYRNRDRAFRAFF.

The chain recombines TRBV5-1 with TRBJ2-6; 9 bases fit TRBD1. The CDR3 has 14 amino acids. Per the germline V gene, CDR1 is SGHRS and CDR2 is YFSETQ. Trimming took 4 bases from V and 8 from J; bases not matched to a gene: 4. In DNA form, the CDR3 reads TGCGCCAGCAGCGGCGGGACAGGGACCAACGTCCTGACTTTC. Protein sequence: CASSGGTGTNVLTF.

The chain couples TRBV7-2 to TRBJ2-1, with D tentatively TRBD2 (6 bases). The CDR3 consists of 15 residues. The V gene's germline CDR1 is SGHTA and CDR2 FQGNSA. V was pared by 1 base and J by 0 bases, with 7 bases between. CDR3 sequence: CASSLGGDSYNEQFF. Written as DNA, the CDR3 is TGTGCCAGCAGCTTAGGCGGGGACTCCTACAATGAGCAGTTCTTC.

The sample holds a few counts of this clonotype. The chain combines TRBV5-1 with TRBJ2-1; D is possibly TRBD2 (7 bases). The germline gives CDR1 SGHRS, CDR2 YFSETQ. V dropped 1 base and J dropped 8 bases, with 13 bases sitting between them. The CDR3 loop spans 14 amino acids. CDR3 sequence reads: CASSLYGGQDEQFF. CDR3 DNA sequence: TGCGCCAGCAGCTTGTACGGGGGGCAGGATGAGCAGTTCTTC.

The rearrangement uses TRBV6-2 or TRBV6-3 and TRBJ2-5, with 9 bases lining up with TRBD2. Germline trimming cut 4 bases from V and 5 bases from J; bases unmatched to any gene: 2. The CDR3 sequence is 13 residues long. Germline V gives CDR1 MNHEY, CDR2 SVGEGT. CDR3 DNA: TGTGCCAGCAGTTTAGCGGGGGCGGAGACCCAGTACTTC. Translating gives CASSLAGAETQYF.

This clonotype was found many times. V usage is TRBV7-2 and J usage is TRBJ1-1; no clear D gene. The CDR3 is made up of 12 amino acids. V was pared by 4 bases and J by 2 bases, with 5 bases between. CDR1 SGHTA and CDR2 FQGNSA come from the germline V gene. CDR3 sequence (DNA): TGTGCCAGCAGCTCCTACAACACTGAAGCTTTCTTT. It yields the protein CASSSYNTEAFF.

This clonotype was picked up a small number of times. The chain couples TRBV9 to TRBJ2-7, with 7 nucleotides matching TRBD1. The CDR3 extends over 15 amino acids. Trimming cost V 3 bases and J 3 bases; bases outside gene matches: 9. Germline CDR1 is SGDLS and CDR2 is YYNGEE. In nucleotides, the CDR3 is TGTGCCAGCAGCGAACGACAGGGTACCGTCTACGAGCAGTACTTC. Protein: CASSERQGTVYEQYF.

This clonotype was observed a handful of times. The chain uses TRBV28 and TRBJ1-4, with 7 bases that match TRBD1. Unmatched junction bases numbered 7, after V lost 2 bases and J lost 10 bases. In germline, CDR1 is MDHEN, CDR2 SYDVKM. This CDR3 has 14 amino acids. CDR3 bases: TGTGCCAGCAGTTTAAGGGGGCGAATAGGAAAACTGTTTTTT. Protein product: CASSLRGRIGKLFF.

This clonotype was found a few times. This rearrangement joins TRBV11-2 to TRBJ2-7; TRBD2 matches at 9 bases. Trimming cost V 5 bases and J 2 bases; bases outside gene matches: 7. The CDR3 length is 15 residues. Germline values: CDR1 SGHAT, CDR2 FQNNGV. The CDR3 protein is CASSEGLAGPYEQYF. In DNA form, the CDR3 reads TGTGCCAGCAGCGAAGGTCTAGCGGGGCCCTACGAGCAGTACTTC.

This clonotype was counted ten times or more. The rearrangement links TRBV7-2 to TRBJ2-2, with TRBD2 matching 8 bases. The CDR3 is 16 residues long. Germline CDR1 is SGHTA and CDR2 is FQGNSA. The ends lost 3 bases at V and 6 bases at J; junction bases unmatched: 9. The CDR3: CASSFPRGGRAGELFF. CDR3 in DNA: TGTGCCAGCAGCTTTCCACGGGGGGGGCGCGCCGGGGAGCTGTTTTTT.